What follows are 15 T cell receptor beta chains derived from one specimen sequenced in a study of blood T cell repertoires in COVID-19. The repertoire was sequenced with immunoSEQ multiplex PCR; TCRdb's copy has only in-frame clones and lacks some. The sample records under 80,000 clones, around 80% being singletons. The sample was peripheral blood. These receptors came from a human donor in a cohort sampled during active COVID-19.

This chain uses TRBV7-2 with TRBJ2-7; D is possibly TRBD2 (5 bases). V lost 3 bases and J lost 1, with 13 bases in between. Germline loops: CDR1 SGHTA, CDR2 FQGNSA. This CDR3 is built from 15 residues. In DNA, the CDR3 is TGTGCCAGCAGCTTCTCTGGGAGTCGGTCCTACGAGCAGTACTTC. Amino acid sequence: CASSFSGSRSYEQYF.

The chain links TRBV6-5 to TRBJ2-1; D may be TRBD1 (7 bases). The ends were cut back, 2 bases at V and 8 bases at J, with 16 bases in the middle. This CDR3 is 15 amino acids long. Germline-derived CDR1 and CDR2 are MNHEY and SVGAGI. CDR3 sequence (DNA): TGTGCCAGCAGTTACGGAGGGACAGCTTACGATGAGCAGTTCTTC. Protein: CASSYGGTAYDEQFF.

The chain couples TRBV5-1 to TRBJ1-1; tentative D call: TRBD1 (5 bases). The germline CDR1 and CDR2 sequences are SGHRS and YFSETQ. The CDR3 loop spans 16 amino acids. The germline V and J ends were trimmed by 3 bases and 5 bases, with 20 bases remaining between them. The CDR3 nucleotides are TGCGCCAGCAGCTGGTCCGGGACTCAAAGGGGAACTGAAGCTTTCTTT. Protein sequence: CASSWSGTQRGTEAFF.

This clone has a single count. J is TRBJ1-5 and V is TRBV24-1; 7 bases fit TRBD1. V lost 9 bases, J lost 3 bases, and 4 bases stayed unmatched. The CDR3 runs 13 residues. Germline assignment: CDR1 KGHDR and CDR2 SFDVKD. The CDR3 nucleotides are TGTGCCACCTCCGACAGGGTCAATCAGCCCCAGCATTTT. This translates into CATSDRVNQPQHF.

The V gene is TRBV3-1 (or the pseudogene TRBV3-2), the J gene TRBJ2-7, with 9 bases lining up with TRBD1. The CDR3 covers 12 residues. The germline CDR1 and CDR2 sequences are LGHDT and YNNKEL (reference sequence). Trimming at V came to 5 bases and at J to 5 bases, leaving 1 base not matched to a gene. CDR3 DNA: TGTGCCAGCAGCACAGGGGGCCACGAGCAGTACTTC. This sequence encodes CASSTGGHEQYF.

The V gene is TRBV24-1, the J gene TRBJ2-5; possibly TRBD1 for D (5 bases). This CDR3 spans 13 amino acids. V lost 7 bases, J lost 6 bases, and 14 bases lay in between. The germline gives CDR1 KGHDR, CDR2 SFDVKD. The CDR3 is CATSNQGFQTQYF. For the CDR3, the DNA is TGTGCCACCAGCAACCAGGGCTTTCAGACCCAGTACTTC.

The rearrangement uses TRBV6-1 and TRBJ2-4; tentatively, D is TRBD1 (6 bases). There are 16 residues in the CDR3. Trimming left V 2 bases short and J 6 bases short, with 17 bases between. Germline V gene lookup returns CDR1 MNHNS and CDR2 SASEGT. The CDR3 here is CASSEFIGLRGNIQYF. Written as DNA, the CDR3 is TGTGCCAGCAGTGAATTCATAGGTCTCAGGGGAAACATTCAGTACTTC.

The chain carries TRBV3-1 (or the pseudogene TRBV3-2) and TRBJ1-4; 7 bases are a match to TRBD1. J was trimmed by 4 bases and V by 5 bases; bases with no gene match: 7. The CDR3 extends over 15 amino acids. The V gene's germline CDR1 is LGHDT and CDR2 YNNKEL (reference sequence). CDR3 sequence (DNA): TGTGCCAGCAGCGGAACCGGGACAGTTAATGAAAAACTGTTTTTT. Translated: CASSGTGTVNEKLFF.

The chain uses TRBV7-8 and TRBJ2-1, with 9 bases fitting TRBD2. The CDR3 length is 17 residues. Germline lookup yields CDR1 SGHVS and CDR2 FQNEAQ. The junction had 13 bases not matched to a gene; V was cut back by 3 bases and J by 7 bases. The CDR3 bases are TGTGCCAGCAGCTTCAAGGTTCAGGAGCGGGAGGTTAATGAGCAGTTCTTC. Amino acids: CASSFKVQEREVNEQFF.

There are a few counts of this clone. The rearrangement joins TRBV7-3 to TRBJ2-5, with 14 nucleotides matching TRBD2. The germline CDR1 and CDR2 sequences are SGHTA and FQGTGA. The CDR3 runs 16 residues. V dropped 2 bases and J dropped 5; count of bases not matched to a gene: 4. CDR3 coding DNA: TGTGCCAGCAGCTTACAGGGACTAGCGGGAGTTGAGACCCAGTACTTC. It codes for CASSLQGLAGVETQYF. The variable domain in full, with the rest retrieved from reference TRBV7-3 and TRBJ2-5, is GAGVSQTPSNKVTEKGKYVELRCDPISGHTALYWYRQSLGQGPEFLIYFQGTGAADDSGLPNDRFFAVRPEGSVSTLKIQRTERGDSAVYLCASSLQGLAGVETQYFGPGTRLLVL.

In its sample, this clone was seen a few times. This rearrangement joins TRBV5-4 to TRBJ2-5, with 10 bases aligning to TRBD2. The ends lost 4 bases at V and 4 bases at J; junction bases unmatched: 13. The germline V gene encodes CDR1 SGHNT and CDR2 YYREEE (reference sequence). The CDR3 is 17 amino acids. This CDR3 reads CASSPSADLAGGETQYF. DNA of the CDR3: TGTGCCAGCAGCCCCTCCGCCGACTTAGCGGGAGGAGAGACCCAGTACTTC.

The chain combines TRBV19 with TRBJ2-3; 7 bases fit TRBD1. Germline CDR1 is LNHDA and CDR2 is SQIVND (reference sequence). J was trimmed by 6 bases and V by 5 bases; bases with no gene match: 5. The CDR3 is made up of 13 amino acids. This CDR3 reads CASSPTGADTQYF. The CDR3 DNA is TGTGCCAGTAGTCCCACAGGGGCCGATACGCAGTATTTT.

The chain couples TRBV28 to TRBJ2-1, with 9 nucleotides matching TRBD2. J lost 8 bases, V lost 1 base, and 6 bases had no gene match. CDR3 size: 15 residues. From germline, CDR1 is MDHEN and CDR2 SYDVKM. The DNA of the CDR3 is TGTGCCAGCAGTTTATTGGCGGGAGGGGAGGATGAGCAGTTCTTC. Residues: CASSLLAGGEDEQFF.

The CDR3 spells CASGRGYEQFF. The CDR3 region has the DNA TGTGCCAGCGGAAGGGGGTATGAGCAGTTCTTC. The chain links TRBV25-1 to TRBJ2-1; a weak D match, TRBD1 (6 bases). CDR1 is MGHDK and CDR2 is SYGVNS in the germline V gene. This CDR3 region has 11 residues. V lost 8 bases and J lost 8, with 10 bases in between.

J is TRBJ1-5 and V is TRBV7-6; 8 bases fit TRBD1. Germline V gene lookup returns CDR1 SGHVS and CDR2 FNYEAQ. This CDR3 is 14 amino acids long. V shed 5 bases and J 7 bases; nucleotides not matched to a gene: 7. The CDR3 region has the DNA TGTGCCAGCAGCCCAGACACAGGGGGACAGCCCCAGCATTTT. Translating it yields CASSPDTGGQPQHF. The full variable domain, its missing parts supplied by reference TRBV7-6 and TRBJ1-5, is GAGVSQSPRYKVTKRGQDVALRCDPISGHVSLYWYRQALGQGPEFLTYFNYEAQQDKSGLPNDRFSAERPEGSISTLTIQRTEQRDSAMYRCASSPDTGGQPQHFGDGTRLSIL.